This TCR beta chain is from a study of shared clonotypes between healthy human individuals. Study in general: Three plates each covered CD4 naive and memory; CD8 naive two, CD8 memory one.

Data came from immunoSEQ multiplex PCR; TCRdb stores just in-frame clones and leaves some out. Among about 2 million clones, 85% to 95% were seen once, and the ten largest hold about 0.13%. Study findings and constraints: Non-shared clonotypes showed lower generation probabilities than clonotypes common to all four donors. Sample collection involved blood only; tissue repertoires are likely different.

The CDR3 sequence is 16 residues long. V shed 3 bases and J 2 bases; nucleotides not matched to a gene: 8. As regards this clone: The antigen remains undetermined.

The receptor was derived from a man aged 18-30 years in good health. Sequenced sample: naive CD4+ T cells sorted from blood. The sample's subset: CD45RA+ positively selected. This chain uses TRBV5-3 with TRBJ1-3, with 7 bases lining up with TRBD1. TRBV5-3 is marked as an open reading frame, function uncertain. CDR3 nucleotides: TGTGCCAGAAGCTGGGGGGGACAGACCCCTGGAAACACCATATATTTT. Encoded protein: CARSWGGQTPGNTIYF.